This TCR beta chain was identified during a study of T cells after yellow fever vaccination. Study-wide context: Low-cell-number fractions were prepared with SMART-Seq v4 Ultra Low Input. Findings and caveats of the study: Overlap between CD4 and CD8 compartments was detected for a small share of clonotypes. The booster response re-showed most primary clones: 96% CD4, approximately 90% CD8.

A process of 5'RACE template switching, which added a universal primer site and UMIs, was used to make TCR cDNA. TCRdb recomputed calls from the 5' RACE reads with MiXCR, one row per CDR3 protein. The sample records 300,000 or so distinct CDR3 sequences, 8.7% being singletons. Trimming left V 2 bases short and J 5 bases short, with 10 bases between. Germline CDR1 reads SGHTA; CDR2 reads FQGNSA. The length of the CDR3 is 14 residues. Worth noting for this clonotype: The antigen is undetermined.

The rearrangement uses TRBV7-2 and TRBJ1-5, with a weak D call TRBD1 (5 bases). The receptor was derived from a man between 18 and 35 years old who received the YFV17D yellow fever vaccine. This specimen was CD4+ T cells sorted from PBMCs, taken 5 days after the yellow fever booster vaccination. CDR3 DNA sequence: TGTGCCAGCAGCTTAAACCAAGGGGATCAGCCCCAGCATTTT. Protein: CASSLNQGDQPQHF. The complete variable domain, with remaining parts taken from reference TRBV7-2 and TRBJ1-5, reads GAGVSQSPSNKVTEKGKDVELRCDPISGHTALYWYRQSLGQGLEFLIYFQGNSAPDKSGLPSDRFSAERTGGSVSTLTIQRTQQEDSAVYLCASSLNQGDQPQHFGDGTRLSIL.